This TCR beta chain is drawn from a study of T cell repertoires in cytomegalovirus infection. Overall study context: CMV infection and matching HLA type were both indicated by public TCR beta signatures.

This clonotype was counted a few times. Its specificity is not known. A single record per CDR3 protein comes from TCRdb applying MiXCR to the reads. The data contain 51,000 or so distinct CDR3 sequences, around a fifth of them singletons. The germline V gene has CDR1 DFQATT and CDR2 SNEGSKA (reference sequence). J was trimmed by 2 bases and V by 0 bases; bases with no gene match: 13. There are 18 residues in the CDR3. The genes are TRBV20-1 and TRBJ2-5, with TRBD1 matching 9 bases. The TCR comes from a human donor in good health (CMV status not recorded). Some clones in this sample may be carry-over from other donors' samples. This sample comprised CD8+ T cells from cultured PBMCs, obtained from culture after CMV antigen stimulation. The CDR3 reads CSARDQLPTGGQQETQYF. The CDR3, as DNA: TGCAGTGCTAGAGACCAACTGCCTACAGGGGGCCAGCAAGAGACCCAGTACTTC.